This T cell receptor (beta chain) was sequenced during a study of cytomegalovirus exposure and HLA in healthy donors (dated by TCRdb to 2016 to 2017). Regarding the study in general: An earlier analysis of a few hundred of the donors reported about 260 Gb of sequence data and 95 million to 140 million unique TCR beta sequences obtained from about 180 million T cells. Alongside the repertoire data, information on donor age, sex, ethnicity and CMV serostatus was compiled. To predict cytomegalovirus infection status, the study combined high-throughput TCR immunosequencing, statistical association of individual TCRs with disease status, and machine learning. Along with the approximately 620-subject first cohort, a separate validation cohort of 120 different subjects was used. HLA typing included class I and class II loci at four-digit resolution. Because of strong linkage in the cohort, five DR-DQ haplotypes were treated as single units for association and clustering. A later analysis re-analyzed previously published TCR beta repertoires from about 730 donors and added high-resolution HLA genotyping to study TCR occurrence patterns. Across about 370 genotyped donors of the cohort, an average of approximately 240,000 unique TCR beta nucleotide sequences per donor were sequenced, and 15% to 20% of those sequences were non-productive. The number of typed donors differed by locus: roughly 629-630 for A, B, C, DRB1 and DQB1; approximately 520 for DQA1; around 580 for DPA1; and about 470 for DPB1. The genetic ancestry cluster associated with self-reported Caucasian donors included 65% to 90% of the 398 genotyped donors. Roughly 300 gigabases of sequencing data and approximately 92 million unique TCR sequences made up an early release that covered approximately 650 HLA-typed donors. The study was designed to test whether signatures of past pathogen exposure could be identified by cataloging public T cell receptors. Using immunosequencing, the study profiled T cell repertoires from some 670 subjects and related those repertoires to cytomegalovirus serostatus. An earlier analysis of some 500 of the donors used high-throughput TCR beta sequencing to judge whether each TCR beta V gene segment behaved as functional or pseudogenic. A later genetic analysis took genome-wide SNP genotypes for 398 of the 666 donors and used that subset as a discovery cohort. Rather than drawing on any new phenotypic data, the later analysis identified candidate immune exposures from TCR beta sequences and the way those sequences occurred across donors. Every repertoire in the discovery cohort had been generated on one and the same sequencing platform.

To note about this clone: The clone's antigen remains unknown. Base qualities are missing; no much larger clone stands one base away.

In total, 630 or so healthy bone marrow donors made up the cohort. Cohort members were all nominally healthy when sampled, although unrecorded immune exposures were likely present. The donor was CMV seropositive and was included in the group of 290 or so seropositive cohort members. A peripheral blood sample was provided by each donor, and peripheral blood mononuclear cells were used for TCR beta sequencing. Genomic DNA was extracted from the blood cell samples with the Qiagen DNeasy Blood Extraction Kit. Beyond this particular receptor, the publication reports: It was suggested by the authors that the approach could potentially be generalized to other disease states and immunological phenotypes. The sequencing pipeline was judged likely to have produced a cluster of highly shared sequence variants as a technical artifact. In this cohort, only TCR beta chains were sequenced, and detectable features were limited by the absence of alpha or paired-chain data. According to a later analysis, parvovirus B19, influenza, CMV and Epstein-Barr virus appeared linked to several top co-occurrence clusters. Correlated functional status among segregating V segments might reflect linkage disequilibrium, but an unknown experimental factor could not be ruled out. HLA typing was unavailable for some donors at each locus, so association tests used only the typed subset. Roughly uniform sequencing depth across donors was assumed in presence/absence analyses, although this assumption may not hold. When HLA alleles, especially DR and DQ, strongly co-occurred, TCR associations were difficult to assign to individual alleles. An association between a missense DCLRE1C variant and V-gene and J-gene trimming of TCR beta chains was found in a later genetic analysis and replicated in an independent cohort. Three of the identified cytomegalovirus-associated TCR beta chains were confirmed in vitro to be specific for cytomegalovirus antigens. Most TCR sequences were seen in very few donors, while some public TCRs were found in many individuals. Immune exposure information for the cohort was limited to CMV serostatus. Some IMGT-functional V segments, including TRBV6-2 and TRBV6-3, could not be told apart with the 87-base-pair reads, so those segments were excluded. In an earlier analysis of 587 of the donors, most TCR beta V segments appeared in productive rearrangements about 90% or about 30% of the time, broadly matching IMGT annotations. In a later analysis, some 18,000 TCR beta sequences were associated with specific HLA alleles at a false discovery rate of 0.05. In the study, around 150 TCR beta chains were listed as associated with cytomegalovirus. A later analysis found that most CMV-associated TCR beta chains appeared HLA-restricted, with HLA associations seemingly driven largely by CMV exposure. About 17 rarely observed V segments, including chromosome 9 orphons, were excluded from the earlier analysis of a few hundred of the donors because counts were too low. In a later analysis, the rate of TCR association differed among HLA loci, with DRB1 alleles having the most associated TCRs and HLA-C alleles having the fewest. A later genetic analysis reported fewer N-insertions in productive TCRs among donors in an Asian-associated ancestry cluster than the approximately 700-donor mean. In a later analysis, HLA-associated TCR beta chains were found to be more clonally expanded and to have lower generation probabilities than equally common non-associated chains. A further reported finding was that TCR beta sequences accurately predicted the HLA-A and HLA-B alleles for most subjects in the first cohort. In both the original and validation cohorts, the classifier was reported to diagnose cytomegalovirus status with high specificity and sensitivity.

V trim: 6 bases; J trim: 5 bases; unmatched bases: 10. CDR1 and CDR2 (KGHSH, LQKENI) derive from the germline V gene. The CDR3 runs 16 residues from the cysteine to the phenylalanine. The sequence is cut down to CDR3 DNA, 48 bases in frame from base 1. Library preparation used the immunoSEQ multiplex PCR assay. For the multiplex PCR, a mixture combining 60 forward primers for TCR Vbeta segments and 13 reverse primers for TCR Jbeta segments was used. A multiplex PCR assay on genomic DNA amplified the CDR3 region of rearranged TCR beta genes. The Illumina HiSeq System was used to sequence the amplified TCR beta libraries as 87-base-pair reads. The source study handled its data this way. A later analysis counted approximately 84 million unique TCR beta chains across the approximately 700 repertoires, and roughly 10 million of these chains were shared by at least two donors. Raw reads were error-corrected and collapsed into unique sequences with a nearest-neighbor algorithm that merged closely related sequences to remove PCR and sequencing errors. V, D and J gene segments were assigned by aligning CDR3 sequences to IMGT reference sequences. For a sequence to be retained, a match of at least six nucleotides to both a V gene segment and a J gene segment was required. A rearrangement was called productive if the CDR3 had no stop codons and remained in frame with V and J, and every other rearrangement was called non-productive. CDR3 was defined according to IMGT convention as the region running from the second conserved V-encoded cysteine to the conserved J-encoded phenylalanine. Sequences without an unambiguous match to a single V gene segment were excluded from the earlier analysis of about 600 of the donors. An earlier analysis of 587 of the donors classified V segments as functional when productive rearrangements were above 56.7% and as segregating when the standard deviation between donors was above 5%. A statistical classification framework was built for diagnosing cytomegalovirus status from the catalog of TCR beta chain sequences. In a later analysis, V and J genes were assigned by comparing TCR nucleotide sequences against IMGT/GENE-DB human TR gene sequences. A later analysis assigned CDR3 sequences and most-parsimonious VDJ recombination scenarios with the TCRdist pipeline. In a later analysis, every TCR beta chain was defined by the combination of its CDR3 amino acid sequence and its V-gene family, and reads without a unique V-gene family were dropped. A later analysis removed 550 to 650 highly shared, low-generation-probability nucleotide sequences to deal with suspected cross-contamination and a sequencing artifact. In a later analysis, a clonal expansion index was calculated for each public chain from normalized within-repertoire ranks of inferred template counts. Generation probabilities in a later analysis came from a VDJ recombination model fitted to out-of-frame rearrangements, and those results were checked against IGoR. In a later analysis, TCR-TCR, TCR-HLA and TCR-CMV co-occurrence was scored with hypergeometric tests, and a repertoire-size bias correction was applied to TCR pairs. A later analysis estimated false discovery rates by permuting HLA or CMV assignments 20 times. In a later analysis, co-occurring TCRs were grouped using DBSCAN, with TCRdist sequence similarity added in when clustering inside HLA-allele-positive subsets. Repertoires with fewer than 30,000 or more than 120,000 public chains, plus five repertoires with anomalous nucleotide sharing, were excluded from co-occurrence clustering. The immuneACCESS repertoire file appears here via TCRdb, limited to in-frame rearrangements. These files lack a portion of the clones; in checked studies, under half of the deficit traces to unresolved V genes, and the cause of the others is not known. Clone size and V and J calls were adopted from that table, with D and trimming inferred from the DNA. The sample has approximately 170,000 clones on record, about 69% of them singletons. The top ten clones comprise approximately 5% of the sample.

The receptor was isolated from a man aged 25 to 40 in good health and CMV-seropositive. The sequencing sample was made of PBMCs. This receptor chain uses TRBV18 and TRBJ1-1; TRBD1 matches 12 bases in the middle. The sequence in DNA is TGTGCCAGCTCCCCCGGGACAGGGGGCGAAAAAACTGAAGCTTTCTTT. It encodes CASSPGTGGEKTEAFF.